This TCR beta chain was captured in a study of blood T cell repertoires in COVID-19. Study as a whole: Sites across the United States, Italy and Spain contributed samples from acute and convalescent COVID-19.

As handled by the study authors: The authors estimated nucleated cell counts from reference gene primer amplification. Profiling relied on immunoSEQ multiplex PCR, and the TCRdb table lists in-frame clones only, not all of them. That table is the source of V, J and clone size, and D and trimming were worked out from the DNA. The table shows under 300,000 clones, with around nine tenths occurring only once. The CDR3 is 14 residues long. CDR1 is GTSNPN and CDR2 is SVGIG in the germline V gene (reference sequence). With 3 bases removed from V and 2 bases from J, the gap between germline ends came to 13 bases.

The TCR sequence derives from a woman in her fifties or sixties in a cohort exposed to, infected with or recovered from COVID-19 (not recorded which). The sequencing sample was made of PBMCs or T cells enriched from blood (not recorded which). V and J are TRBV30 and TRBJ1-1, with D possibly being TRBD1 (6 bases). For the CDR3, the DNA is TGTGCCTGGAGCGGAATAGGGGGAAACACTGAAGCTTTCTTT. Its translation: CAWSGIGGNTEAFF.